Below are 5 T cell receptor beta chains sequenced from a single sample in a study of vaccination and CD4 T cells after COVID-19. Treatment denoted: roughly ten-day PBMC culture with coronavirus spike peptide pools or control peptides (ViraFEST assay). These TCRs' antigens remain unknown. Sequencing of cultured CD4+ T cell DNA used the Oncomine TCR Beta short-read assay. MiXCR, applied by TCRdb to the PCR reads, yields one record per CDR3 protein. The table records more than 13,000 distinct CDR3 sequences, more than 25% of them present only once. The specimen was cultured CD4+ T cells from blood. The receptors were sampled from a human donor with COVID-19.

The chain is built from TRBV11-2 and TRBJ1-6; D is possibly TRBD1 (6 bases). This CDR3 contains 13 residues. Trimming took 6 bases from V and 7 from J, leaving 10 bases between them. Germline lookup yields CDR1 SGHAT and CDR2 FQNNGV. The CDR3 sequence: CASRRGQNSPLHF. Here the CDR3 DNA reads TGTGCCAGCAGGCGCGGACAGAATTCACCCCTCCACTTT. The whole variable domain, filled in from reference TRBV11-2 and TRBJ1-6, reads EAGVAQSPRYKIIEKRQSVAFWCNPISGHATLYWYQQILGQGPKLLIQFQNNGVVDDSQLPKDRFSAERLKGVDSTLKIQPAKLEDSAVYLCASRRGQNSPLHFGNGTRLTVT.

This chain uses TRBV5-4 with TRBJ2-1; D gene unclear. V was pared by 2 bases and J by 0 bases, with 15 bases between. Germline loops: CDR1 SGHNT, CDR2 YYREEE (reference sequence). This CDR3 is built from 17 residues. CDR3 in amino acids: CASSLGQGQSSYNEQFF. Written as DNA, the CDR3 is TGTGCCAGCAGCTTAGGGCAAGGTCAGAGCTCCTACAATGAGCAGTTCTTC. Complete variable domain (other parts from reference TRBV5-4 and TRBJ2-1): ETGVTQSPTHLIKTRGQQVTLRCSSQSGHNTVSWYQQALGQGPQFIFQYYREEENGRGNFPPRFSGLQFPNYSSELNVNALELDDSALYLCASSLGQGQSSYNEQFFGPGTRLTVL.

J is TRBJ2-7 and V is TRBV29-1; D gene unclear. CDR1 and CDR2 from the germline V gene are SQVTM and ANQGSEA. The CDR3 has 11 amino acids. Trimming removed 2 bases from V and 5 bases from J, with 7 bases in between. CDR3 residues: CSVESEDEQYF. CDR3 nucleotides: TGCAGCGTTGAAAGTGAGGACGAGCAGTACTTC.

J is TRBJ1-1 and V is TRBV29-1; D is unresolved. The CDR3 is 13 amino acids. V shed 6 bases and J shed 2 bases, with 13 bases lying between them. Per germline, CDR1 SQVTM and CDR2 ANQGSEA. The CDR3 region is CSVQTRSNTEAFF. The CDR3 DNA sequence: TGCAGCGTGCAGACTCGATCTAACACTGAAGCTTTCTTT. Looking up the rest from reference TRBV29-1 and TRBJ1-1 gives the full variable domain: SAVISQKPSRDICQRGTSLTIQCQVDSQVTMMFWYRQQPGQSLTLIATANQGSEATYESGFVIDKFPISRPNLTFSTLTVSNMSPEDSSIYLCSVQTRSNTEAFFGQGTRLTVV.

This clonotype is deemed medium-sized (0.01 to 0.1%). The chain uses TRBV15 and TRBJ1-5; D remains unclear. V shed 7 bases and J shed 2 bases, with 9 bases lying between them. The CDR3 runs 13 residues. CDR1 is LNHNV, CDR2 YYDKDF, per germline (reference sequence). The CDR3 nucleotides read TGTGCCACCACGGGAGGCGGCAATCAGCCCCAGCATTTT. Translation: CATTGGGNQPQHF.